Shown below are 31 T cell receptor beta chains from a single sample sequenced in a study of shared clonotypes between healthy human individuals. The protocol was immunoSEQ multiplex PCR, while the TCRdb copy is restricted to in-frame clones and leaves out a portion. Among about 2 million clones listed, about 94% were seen once. CD45RO-negative cells were positively selected for CCR7, leaving out terminally differentiated effector memory CD45RA+ cells. Sequences were obtained from naive CD8+ T cells sorted from blood. Receptors originate from a man younger than 35 in good health.

V gene TRBV25-1 combines with J gene TRBJ1-5, with D unresolved. This CDR3 is 14 amino acids long. Trimming removed 1 base from V and 4 bases from J, with 8 bases in between. The V gene's germline CDR1 is MGHDK and CDR2 SYGVNS. CDR3 residues: CASSEFAYNQPQHF. The CDR3 DNA reads TGTGCCAGCAGTGAATTTGCCTATAATCAGCCCCAGCATTTT.

This chain links TRBV27 with TRBJ1-6, with TRBD1 as a possible D gene (5 bases). Trimming cost V 4 bases and J 7 bases, with 14 bases left between them. The germline CDR1 and CDR2 sequences are MNHEY and SMNVEV (reference sequence). This CDR3 contains 15 residues. The CDR3 nucleotides read TGTGCCAGCAGTTCCCCCGGGACGGGAAATTCACCCCTCCACTTT. This gives the protein CASSSPGTGNSPLHF.

This clone was picked up one time. V gene TRBV27 combines with J gene TRBJ2-7, with 8 bases lining up with TRBD1. Germline V CDR1 and CDR2: MNHEY, SMNVEV (reference sequence). V shed 4 bases and J 5 bases; nucleotides not matched to a gene: 13. There are 16 residues in the CDR3. CDR3 bases: TGTGCCAGCAGTTACGGGCCAGGGGGCGCGGTCCACGAGCAGTACTTC. This sequence encodes CASSYGPGGAVHEQYF.

The gene calls are TRBV6-1 and TRBJ1-1; D uncertain. Germline V CDR1 and CDR2: MNHNS, SASEGT. The V end was cut by 1 base, the J end by 9 bases, with 6 bases between. The CDR3 sequence is 11 residues long. For the CDR3, the DNA is TGTGCCAGCAGTGAAGTTGTGAAAGCTTTCTTT. It encodes CASSEVVKAFF.

The CDR3 nucleotides are TGCAGTGCCCCGAAGGCCGATGGCTACACCTTC. This translates into CSAPKADGYTF. The rearrangement links TRBV20-1 to TRBJ1-2; no definite D call. CDR3 size: 11 residues. V lost 6 bases to trimming and J lost 6 bases, with 11 bases between them. Germline V gene data show CDR1 as DFQATT and CDR2 as SNEGSKA (reference sequence).

Turning to this clone: Sequence at one end of the junction differs from germline and may be a read error. The chain couples TRBV9 to TRBJ1-2, with D possibly matching TRBD1 (5 bases). From germline, CDR1 is SGDLS and CDR2 YYNGEE. CDR3 length: 15 residues. CDR3 loop: CASSVGGGTKYGYTF. CDR3 bases: TGTGCCAGCAGCGTAGGTGGAGGGACTAAGTATGGCTACACCTTC.

The V gene is TRBV29-1, the J gene TRBJ1-2; D is unresolved. Germline V CDR1 and CDR2: SQVTM, ANQGSEA. The CDR3 extends over 12 amino acids. V lost 6 bases, J lost 6 bases, and 14 bases lay in between. Here the CDR3 reads CSVSALTDGYTF. CDR3 DNA sequence: TGCAGCGTATCGGCCCTAACGGATGGCTACACCTTC.

This clone was found once. The gene calls are TRBV7-9 and TRBJ2-5; 8 bases fit TRBD2. CDR1 is SEHNR and CDR2 is FQNEAQ in the germline V gene (reference sequence). Trimming removed 5 bases from V and 2 bases from J; junction bases left unmatched: 10. This CDR3 contains 16 residues. DNA of the CDR3: TGTGCCAGCAGCCCGCCGGGGGGGAACCCTCAAGAGACCCAGTACTTC. Its protein product is CASSPPGGNPQETQYF.

This clone was seen a handful of times. The chain combines TRBV19 with TRBJ1-1; no definite D call. The CDR3 extends over 13 amino acids. The germline CDR1 and CDR2 sequences are LNHDA and SQIVND (reference sequence). V lost 7 bases, J lost 1 base, and 10 bases lay in between. CDR3 in amino acids: CASKIQRNTEAFF. In nucleotides, the CDR3 is TGTGCCAGTAAAATACAGCGGAACACTGAAGCTTTCTTT.

This chain joins TRBV1 and TRBJ1-2; the listed D gene, TRBD1, was not tested against the DNA. TRBV1 is a pseudogene locus. This CDR3 contains 15 residues. The CDR3 sequence: CTSSYGQGWNYGYTF. For the CDR3, the DNA is TGCACCAGCAGCTACGGACAGGGTTGGAACTATGGCTACACCTTC.

A word on this clone: Other DNA sequences from this sample encode an identical CDR3 as well. The chain links TRBV27 to TRBJ2-7; D is undetermined. This CDR3 spans 15 amino acids. Trimming cost V 6 bases and J 3 bases, with 18 bases left between them. CDR1 is MNHEY, CDR2 SMNVEV, per germline (reference sequence). The CDR3 DNA reads as TGTGCCAGCAGCCCTGTGGGTACCGGAGTCTACGAGCAGTACTTC. This encodes CASSPVGTGVYEQYF.

This chain joins TRBV2 and TRBJ1-2; D unresolved. Germline V CDR1 and CDR2: SNHLY, FYNNEI. The CDR3 is made up of 14 amino acids. V lost 3 bases to trimming and J lost 3 bases, with 11 bases between them. The CDR3 protein is CASSEPGEDYGYTF. Here the CDR3 DNA reads TGTGCCAGCAGTGAGCCAGGCGAAGACTATGGCTACACCTTC. Together with reference TRBV2 and TRBJ1-2, the CDR3 gives the full variable domain: EPEVTQTPSHQVTQMGQEVILRCVPISNHLYFYWYRQILGQKVEFLVSFYNNEISEKSEIFDDQFSVERPDGSNFTLKIRSTKLEDSAMYFCASSEPGEDYGYTFGSGTRLTVV.

The sample holds one count of this clone. The CDR3 spells CASSFLTSGRGNEQFF. In DNA, the CDR3 is TGTGCCAGCAGTTTCCTTACTAGCGGGAGAGGTAATGAGCAGTTCTTC. This rearrangement joins TRBV28 to TRBJ2-1, with 11 bases matching TRBD2. The CDR3 runs to 16 residues. Germline V lookup: CDR1 MDHEN, CDR2 SYDVKM. V was pared by 3 bases and J by 7 bases, with 8 bases of the junction left unmatched.

The chain has TRBV4-1 and TRBJ2-2, with 10 bases that match TRBD2. Trimming at V came to 0 bases and at J to 3 bases, leaving 7 bases not matched to a gene. Germline V gene sequence: CDR1 MGHRA, CDR2 YSYEKL. The CDR3 is 18 residues long. CDR3 protein: CASSQEASGSLDTGELFF. The CDR3 nucleotides read TGCGCCAGCAGCCAAGAAGCTAGCGGGAGTTTAGACACCGGGGAGCTGTTTTTT.

This clone was seen more than once but under ten times. V and J are TRBV9 and TRBJ1-4, with TRBD1 matching over 7 bases. The length of the CDR3 is 15 residues. V was clipped by 3 bases and J by 5 bases; unmatched bases: 7. In germline, CDR1 is SGDLS, CDR2 YYNGEE. The CDR3: CASSATGTWNEKLFF. Written as DNA, the CDR3 is TGTGCCAGCAGCGCGACAGGGACCTGGAATGAAAAACTGTTTTTT.

The rearrangement links TRBV11-2 to TRBJ2-1; possible D gene TRBD2, 6 bases. Germline V gene sequence: CDR1 SGHAT, CDR2 FQNNGV. V lost 3 bases, J lost 1 base, and 7 bases lay in between. This CDR3 contains 14 residues. CDR3 amino acids: CASSFAGSYNEQFF. The CDR3 DNA is TGTGCCAGCAGCTTTGCGGGATCCTACAATGAGCAGTTCTTC.

The chain has TRBV27 and TRBJ2-2; the D gene is possibly TRBD2 (6 bases). Trimming shortened V by 4 bases and J by 3 bases, and 9 bases separated the two germline ends. Looked up from germline, CDR1 is MNHEY and CDR2 is SMNVEV (reference sequence). The CDR3 runs 14 residues. This CDR3 is CASSSRDDTGELFF. CDR3 DNA sequence: TGTGCCAGCAGTTCGCGGGATGACACCGGGGAGCTGTTTTTT.

The chain recombines TRBV4-1 with TRBJ1-2; D is unclear. The germline CDR1 and CDR2 sequences are MGHRA and YSYEKL. The germline V and J ends were trimmed by 0 bases and 4 bases, with 18 bases remaining between them. This CDR3 has 17 amino acids. DNA of the CDR3: TGCGCCAGCAGCCAAGATGCGGTACAGCTCCCTCTCTATGGCTACACCTTC. Encoded protein: CASSQDAVQLPLYGYTF.

The J gene is TRBJ2-2, the V gene TRBV7-9; no firm D call. V lost 7 bases and J lost 1, with 16 bases in between. The germline V gene encodes CDR1 SEHNR and CDR2 FQNEAQ (reference sequence). CDR3 length: 16 amino acids. The chain's CDR3 is CASIPRWAGNTGELFF. The CDR3 region has the DNA TGTGCCAGCATCCCCCGTTGGGCAGGGAACACCGGGGAGCTGTTTTTT.

This chain connects TRBV4-3 to TRBJ1-3; D gene ambiguous. This CDR3 has 16 residues. V was shortened by 0 bases and J by 2 bases, with 11 bases between the two germline ends. Germline-derived CDR1 and CDR2 are LGHNA and YSLEER. The CDR3 nucleotides are TGCGCCAGCAGCCAAGATAGCATCACCGCTGGAAACACCATATATTTT. Translating it yields CASSQDSITAGNTIYF.

CDR3 region: CASRKGTATNEKLFF. CDR3 coding DNA: TGTGCCAGCCGCAAGGGGACAGCAACTAATGAAAAACTGTTTTTT. The chain has TRBV28 and TRBJ1-4, with 7 bases identical to TRBD1. CDR1 is MDHEN and CDR2 is SYDVKM in the germline V gene. V lost 8 bases and J lost 0; bases outside the gene matches: 6. This CDR3 region has 15 residues.

This clone was observed a single time. Other DNA sequences of this sample code for an identical CDR3. The chain carries TRBV7-9 and TRBJ1-2; weak D call: TRBD1 (5 bases). Germline values: CDR1 SEHNR, CDR2 FQNEAQ (reference sequence). This CDR3 has 14 residues. Trimming stripped 0 bases from V and 8 bases from J, with 13 bases between. DNA of the CDR3: TGTGCCAGCAGCTTAGCGGGGCAGGGTTACGGCTACACCTTC. Protein: CASSLAGQGYGYTF.

This chain links TRBV5-6 with TRBJ2-7; D not resolved. Germline V CDR1 and CDR2: SGHDT, YYEEEE. The CDR3 has 13 amino acids. Trimming removed 0 bases from V and 2 bases from J, with 6 bases in between. The CDR3 DNA reads as TGTGCCAGCAGCTTGGACGGACCCTACGAGCAGTACTTC. This encodes CASSLDGPYEQYF.

Points on this clone: Other DNA sequences in this sample translate to the same CDR3. The chain has TRBV6-5 and TRBJ1-2; D gene ambiguous. The CDR3 length is 13 residues. Per the germline V gene, CDR1 is MNHEY and CDR2 is SVGAGI. V was pared by 0 bases and J by 3 bases, with 5 bases between. The CDR3 sequence: CASSYSTDYGYTF. The DNA for the CDR3 is TGTGCCAGCAGTTACTCGACTGACTATGGCTACACCTTC.

The chain employs TRBV30 and TRBJ2-1; TRBD1 matches 7 bases. Germline CDR1 GTSNPN, CDR2 SVGIG (reference sequence). Losses at the gene ends were 0 bases for V and 5 bases for J; bases not matched to a gene: 10. The CDR3 sequence is 16 residues long. The CDR3 coding sequence is TGTGCCTGGAGTGTATTGATAACAGGGGTCCACAATGAGCAGTTCTTC. This translates into CAWSVLITGVHNEQFF.

The chain uses TRBV27 and TRBJ1-1; 8 nucleotides agree with TRBD1. Trimming cost V 2 bases and J 4 bases; bases outside gene matches: 6. Germline CDR1 MNHEY, CDR2 SMNVEV (reference sequence). The CDR3 extends over 15 amino acids. In DNA form, the CDR3 reads TGTGCCAGCAGTTTAGGTACAGGGGGTGGCACTGAAGCTTTCTTT. Translating gives CASSLGTGGGTEAFF.

The rearrangement uses TRBV28 and TRBJ2-7, with D unresolved. CDR1 and CDR2 from the germline V gene are MDHEN and SYDVKM. CDR3 size: 15 residues. Trimming removed 6 bases at V and 5 bases at J, with 20 bases between. In DNA, the CDR3 is TGTGCCAGCAGAGCCTTAGGGTCCCCCGGGCACGAGCAGTACTTC. This gives the protein CASRALGSPGHEQYF.

The V and J genes are TRBV9 and TRBJ2-1; maybe TRBD1 (5 bases). Germline-derived CDR1 and CDR2 are SGDLS and YYNGEE. Trimming stripped 9 bases from V and 2 bases from J, with 15 bases between. The CDR3 is made up of 14 amino acids. The CDR3 DNA reads as TGTGCCAAGACCTTAGGGGTTACCTACAATGAGCAGTTCTTC. Translation gives CAKTLGVTYNEQFF.

The chain uses TRBV4-3 and TRBJ1-1; 9 bases map to TRBD1. CDR1 and CDR2 from the germline V gene are LGHNA and YSLEER. This CDR3 spans 13 amino acids. Trimming took 1 base from V and 6 from J; bases not matched to a gene: 0. The CDR3 region is CASSQGQGAEAFF. CDR3 nucleotide sequence: TGCGCCAGCAGCCAAGGACAGGGGGCTGAAGCTTTCTTT.

The DNA for the CDR3 is TGCGCCAGCAGCTTCGCGGGGGGGCAAAATGAGCAGTTCTTC. Amino acids: CASSFAGGQNEQFF. This sequence joins TRBV5-1 and TRBJ2-1; TRBD2 matches at 9 bases. The ends lost 2 bases at V and 7 bases at J; junction bases unmatched: 4. The CDR3 consists of 14 residues. Per the germline V gene, CDR1 is SGHRS and CDR2 is YFSETQ.

The chain uses TRBV28 and TRBJ2-5; 9 bases fit TRBD1. Trimming at V came to 6 bases and at J to 2 bases, leaving 4 bases not matched to a gene. CDR3 length equals 14 residues. CDR1 is MDHEN and CDR2 is SYDVKM in the germline V gene. The CDR3 sequence: CASRVTGGQETQYF. The DNA for the CDR3 is TGTGCCAGCAGGGTGACAGGGGGACAAGAGACCCAGTACTTC.